This T cell receptor beta chain appears in the sequencing data of a study of CD8 T cells in ankylosing spondylitis. Overall study findings and caveats: In ankylosing spondylitis patients, matched synovial fluid reportedly showed significant enrichment of disease-linked clones.

The CDR3 length is 14 residues. CDR1 SGHTA and CDR2 FQGNSA come from the germline V gene. Trimming shortened V by 6 bases and J by 3 bases, and 13 bases separated the two germline ends. For this clonotype: Its antigen is unidentified.

TCRdb reanalysed the 5' RACE reads using MiXCR and keeps one entry per CDR3 protein. The table shows about 140,000 distinct CDR3 sequences, with about a third occurring only once. The V gene is TRBV7-2, the J gene TRBJ2-3; possibly TRBD2 for D (6 bases). Sequencing was done on a sample of synovial fluid, either unsorted or a sorted T cell fraction (not recorded which). This TCR derives from a male donor with ankylosing spondylitis. In DNA form, the CDR3 reads TGTGCCAGCAGGGTTAGCGGAAATACAGATACGCAGTATTTT. This gives the protein CASRVSGNTDTQYF. The full variable domain, its missing parts supplied by reference TRBV7-2 and TRBJ2-3, is GAGVSQSPSNKVTEKGKDVELRCDPISGHTALYWYRQSLGQGLEFLIYFQGNSAPDKSGLPSDRFSAERTGGSVSTLTIQRTQQEDSAVYLCASRVSGNTDTQYFGPGTRLTVL.